What follows describes a single T cell receptor (beta chain). This clone is medium-sized (0.01 to 0.1%). This receptor's antigen is unknown. It has no much larger one-base neighbor in the sample; base qualities were not kept. The CDR3 has 17 amino acids, counting the end cysteine and phenylalanine. This entry keeps only the CDR3 DNA: 51 bases, framed from base 1. CDR1 and CDR2, per the germline V gene (reference sequence), are SGHNT and YYREEE. The V end gives up 4 bases and the J end 5 bases, leaving 14 bases in the junction not matched to a gene. The sample belongs to a study of CD8+ T cells in alopecia areata (dated by TCRdb to the late 2010s). Describing the broader study: The treated patients, all with moderate-to-severe alopecia areata, were enrolled in an open-label pilot trial of oral tofacitinib given at 5 to 10 mg twice daily. Tofacitinib was administered for 6 to 18 months, and 6 months of follow-up off drug were then conducted to assess delayed response and recurrence. Disease severity in treated patients was measured with the SALT score, which quantifies the percentage of affected scalp surface area. High-throughput TCRbeta sequencing was used to examine T cell clonal expansion in alopecia areata in both the C3H/HeJ mouse model and human patients. In humans, TCRbeta sequencing was performed on scalp tissue and on sorted CD4+ and CD8+ peripheral blood T cells from healthy controls and from patients with patchy or totalis/universalis alopecia areata. Tofacitinib-treated patients had biopsies at baseline and at 4 and 24 weeks of treatment, with a later scalp biopsy in several patients. Scalp clonality was compared among normal scalp (n=4), patchy alopecia areata scalp (n=8), and alopecia totalis/universalis scalp (n=8). RNA came from the PAXgene miRNA kit for fixed scalp, the miRNeasy kit for PBMCs, and the RNeasy kit for mouse skin. Amplification of TCRbeta CDR3 regions was done by immunoSEQ multiplex PCR using 35 Vbeta forward primers and 13 Jbeta reverse primers. Broad study findings and their caveats: Shared TCR sequences between patients were less evident than in mice, which may be partly attributable to HLA diversity in the patient population. Many expanded lesional clones were found to persist in scalp and blood during tofacitinib treatment, and relapse after treatment cessation may be partly explained by this persistence. Because the treated cohort was small and had only one nonresponder, larger studies are needed to examine links between baseline CD8+ expansion and response. With tofacitinib, both scalp clonality and the number of expanded CD8+ clones among the top 100 scalp clones went down significantly. Unlike mouse skin, where gammadelta T cells dominate, normal human skin contains resident alphabeta T cells that get sequenced too, which complicates analysis of the scalp TCR repertoire. Compared with normal scalp, lesional scalp, particularly in alopecia totalis/universalis, had higher clonality and more expanded CD8+ clones, which suggests antigenic drive.

The library was obtained by the immunoSEQ multiplex PCR assay. RNA was extracted from all samples and reverse transcribed into cDNA as template for TCR sequencing. SuperScript III was used for first-strand cDNA synthesis, primed with a 2:1 mix of oligo-dT and random hexamers. A synthetic immune receptor repertoire was used to assess amplification bias, and residual bias was removed computationally. Turning to the authors' computational methods: After raw reads were preprocessed to remove errors, the CDR3 was defined following IMGT conventions as running from the conserved cysteine to phenylalanine. To get clonality, Shannon entropy was normalized by log2 of the number of productive unique TCRs and the result was subtracted from 1. Whether scalp clones were CD4 or CD8 was inferred by matching scalp TCRbeta sequences against CD4 and CD8 repertoires sorted from blood. Held by TCRdb, this immuneACCESS table contains in-frame sequences only and omits some clones. Under half of the omission traces to an unresolved V gene where checked; the cause of the rest is unknown. V and J calls and clone size follow that table, whereas D and trimming were derived from the DNA. Here the sample has around 19,000 clones; about 60% occur a single time. The ten largest clones take up around 8% of the sample.

The time point label here, explained by the study, means: more than three weeks on oral tofacitinib. Taken with the paper, the label for treatment or condition translates to: oral pan-JAK inhibitor, 5-10 mg twice daily. Peripheral blood and lesional scalp punch biopsies were obtained from patients with alopecia areata. Human scalp biopsies went straight into PAXgene tissue containers for immediate fixation. The chain is made from TRBV5-4 and TRBJ1-2, and 10 junctional nucleotides match TRBD1. The sequence was collected from a human donor with alopecia areata. Sequencing used skin, obtained at week 4, from a patient treated with tofacitinib. The CDR3 is CASSHGGTGVSLYGYTF. The nucleotide sequence reads as follows: TGTGCCAGCAGCCACGGAGGGACAGGGGTCTCTCTTTATGGCTACACCTTC.